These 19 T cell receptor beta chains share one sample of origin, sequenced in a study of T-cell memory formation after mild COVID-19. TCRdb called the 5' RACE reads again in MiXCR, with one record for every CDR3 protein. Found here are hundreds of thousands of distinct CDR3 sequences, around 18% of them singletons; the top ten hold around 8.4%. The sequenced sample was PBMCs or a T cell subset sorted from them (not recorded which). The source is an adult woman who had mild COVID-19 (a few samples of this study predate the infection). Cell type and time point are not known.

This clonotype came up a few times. CDR3 amino acids: CAWATGLGYNEQFF. The CDR3 nucleotides read TGTGCCTGGGCGACAGGGTTGGGGTACAATGAGCAGTTCTTC. The chain couples TRBV30 to TRBJ2-1, with 7 positions matching TRBD1. The germline gives CDR1 GTSNPN, CDR2 SVGIG (reference sequence). Germline trimming cut 5 bases from V and 4 bases from J; bases unmatched to any gene: 8. The CDR3 is made up of 14 amino acids.

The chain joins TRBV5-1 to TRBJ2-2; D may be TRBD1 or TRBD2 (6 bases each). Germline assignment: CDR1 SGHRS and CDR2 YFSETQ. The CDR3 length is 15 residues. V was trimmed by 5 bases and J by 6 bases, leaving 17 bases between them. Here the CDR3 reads CASSFRGPGSGELFF. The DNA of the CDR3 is TGCGCCAGCAGTTTTCGGGGGCCGGGGTCCGGGGAGCTGTTTTTT.

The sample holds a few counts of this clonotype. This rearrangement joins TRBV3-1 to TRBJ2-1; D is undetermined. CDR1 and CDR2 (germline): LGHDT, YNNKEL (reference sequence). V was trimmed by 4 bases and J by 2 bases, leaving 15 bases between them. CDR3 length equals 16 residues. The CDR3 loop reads CASSLLPGRTYNEQFF. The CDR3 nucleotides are TGTGCCAGCAGCCTTCTTCCAGGACGAACCTACAATGAGCAGTTCTTC.

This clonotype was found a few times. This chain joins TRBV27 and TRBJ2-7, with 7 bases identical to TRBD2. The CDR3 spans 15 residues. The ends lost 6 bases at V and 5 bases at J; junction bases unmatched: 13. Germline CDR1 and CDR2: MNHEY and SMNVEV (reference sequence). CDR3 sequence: CASSSTAGPAHEQYF. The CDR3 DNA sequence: TGTGCCAGCAGCTCTACAGCGGGGCCCGCCCACGAGCAGTACTTC.

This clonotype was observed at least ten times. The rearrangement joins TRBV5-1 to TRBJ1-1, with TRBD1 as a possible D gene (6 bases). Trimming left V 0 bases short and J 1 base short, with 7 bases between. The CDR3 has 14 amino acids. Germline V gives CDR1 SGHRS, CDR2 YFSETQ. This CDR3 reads CASSLGRGNTEAFF. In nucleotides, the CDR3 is TGCGCCAGCAGCTTGGGCAGGGGGAACACTGAAGCTTTCTTT.

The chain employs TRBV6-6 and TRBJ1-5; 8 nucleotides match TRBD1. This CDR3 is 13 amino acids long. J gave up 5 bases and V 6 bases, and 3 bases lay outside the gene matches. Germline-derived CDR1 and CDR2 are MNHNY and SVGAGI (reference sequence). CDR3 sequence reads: CASRDREHQPQHF. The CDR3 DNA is TGTGCCAGCAGGGACAGGGAGCATCAGCCCCAGCATTTT.

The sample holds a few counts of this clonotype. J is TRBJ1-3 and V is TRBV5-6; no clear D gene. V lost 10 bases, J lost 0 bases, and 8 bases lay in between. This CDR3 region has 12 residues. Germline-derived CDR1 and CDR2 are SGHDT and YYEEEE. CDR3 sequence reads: CAVGTSGNTIYF. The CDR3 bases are TGTGCCGTTGGCACCTCTGGAAACACCATATATTTT. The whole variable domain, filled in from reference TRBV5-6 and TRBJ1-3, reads DAGVTQSPTHLIKTRGQQVTLRCSPKSGHDTVSWYQQALGQGPQFIFQYYEEEERQRGNFPDRFSGHQFPNYSSELNVNALLLGDSALYLCAVGTSGNTIYFGEGSWLTVV.

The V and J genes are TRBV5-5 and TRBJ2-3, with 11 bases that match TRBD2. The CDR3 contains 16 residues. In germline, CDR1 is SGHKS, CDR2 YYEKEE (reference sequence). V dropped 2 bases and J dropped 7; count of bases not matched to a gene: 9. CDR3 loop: CASSLPGTSGSNTQYF. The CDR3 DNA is TGTGCCAGCAGCTTACCCGGGACTAGCGGCAGTAATACGCAGTATTTT.

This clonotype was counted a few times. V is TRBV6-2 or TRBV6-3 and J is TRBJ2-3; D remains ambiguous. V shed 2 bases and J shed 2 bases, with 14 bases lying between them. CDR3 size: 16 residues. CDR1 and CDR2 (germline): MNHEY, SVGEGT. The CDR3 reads CASSYPAQANTDTQYF. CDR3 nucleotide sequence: TGTGCCAGCAGTTACCCGGCCCAGGCCAACACAGATACGCAGTATTTT.

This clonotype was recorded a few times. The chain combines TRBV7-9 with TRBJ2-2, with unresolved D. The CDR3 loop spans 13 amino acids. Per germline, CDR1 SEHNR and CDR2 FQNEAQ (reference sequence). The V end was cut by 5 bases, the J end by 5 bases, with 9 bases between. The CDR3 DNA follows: TGTGCCAGCAGCCGAGACAATACCGGGGAGCTGTTTTTT. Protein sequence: CASSRDNTGELFF.

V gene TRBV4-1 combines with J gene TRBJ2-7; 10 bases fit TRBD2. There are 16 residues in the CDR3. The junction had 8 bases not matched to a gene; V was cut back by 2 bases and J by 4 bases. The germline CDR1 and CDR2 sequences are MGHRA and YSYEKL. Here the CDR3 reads CASSQYPAGGPYEQYF. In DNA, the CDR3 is TGCGCCAGCAGCCAATACCCAGCGGGAGGGCCGTACGAGCAGTACTTC.

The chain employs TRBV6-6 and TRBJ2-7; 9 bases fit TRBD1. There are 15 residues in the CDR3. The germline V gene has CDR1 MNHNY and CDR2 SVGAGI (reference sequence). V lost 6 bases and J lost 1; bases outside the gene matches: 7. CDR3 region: CASSVRGTGSYEQYF. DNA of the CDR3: TGTGCCAGCAGCGTACGCGGGACAGGGTCCTACGAGCAGTACTTC.

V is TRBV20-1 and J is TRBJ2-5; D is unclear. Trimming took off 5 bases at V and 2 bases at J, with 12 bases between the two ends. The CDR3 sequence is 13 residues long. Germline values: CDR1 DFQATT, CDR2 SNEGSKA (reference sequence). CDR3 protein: CSAGARPQETQYF. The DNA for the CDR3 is TGCAGTGCTGGAGCCAGGCCTCAAGAGACCCAGTACTTC.

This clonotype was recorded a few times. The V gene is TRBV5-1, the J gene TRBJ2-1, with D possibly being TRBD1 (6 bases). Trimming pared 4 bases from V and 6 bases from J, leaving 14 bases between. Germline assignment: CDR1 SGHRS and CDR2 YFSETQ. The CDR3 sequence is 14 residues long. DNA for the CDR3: TGCGCCAGCAGCCCCTGGAGAGGGGGCAATGAGCAGTTCTTC. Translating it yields CASSPWRGGNEQFF.

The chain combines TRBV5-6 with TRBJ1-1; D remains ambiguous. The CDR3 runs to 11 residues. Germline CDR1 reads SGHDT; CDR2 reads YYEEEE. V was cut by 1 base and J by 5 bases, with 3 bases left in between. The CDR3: CASSLFTEAFF. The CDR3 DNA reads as TGTGCCAGCAGCTTGTTTACTGAAGCTTTCTTT.

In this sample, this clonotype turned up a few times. CDR3 protein: CASSPAGRMAGTSTDTQYF. CDR3 nucleotide sequence: TGTGCCAGCAGCCCAGCCGGGAGGATGGCGGGAACAAGCACAGATACGCAGTATTTT. The chain carries TRBV4-2 and TRBJ2-3; 7 bases are shared with TRBD2. The V gene's germline CDR1 is LGHNA and CDR2 YNFKEQ. The CDR3 has 19 amino acids. The ends lost 4 bases at V and 0 bases at J; junction bases unmatched: 16.

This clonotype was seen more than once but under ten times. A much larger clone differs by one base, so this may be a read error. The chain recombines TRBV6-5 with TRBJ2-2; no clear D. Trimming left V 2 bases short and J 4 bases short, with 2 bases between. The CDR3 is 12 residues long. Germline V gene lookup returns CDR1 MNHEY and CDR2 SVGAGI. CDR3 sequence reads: CASSYPTGELFF. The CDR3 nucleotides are TGTGCCAGCAGTTACCCCACCGGGGAGCTGTTTTTT.

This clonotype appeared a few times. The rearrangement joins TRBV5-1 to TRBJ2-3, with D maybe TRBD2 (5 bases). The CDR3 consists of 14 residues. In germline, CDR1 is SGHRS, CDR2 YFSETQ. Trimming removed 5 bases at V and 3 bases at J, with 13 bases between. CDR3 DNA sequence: TGCGCCAGCAGAAAGCAGCGGAGAACAGATACGCAGTATTTT. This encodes CASRKQRRTDTQYF.

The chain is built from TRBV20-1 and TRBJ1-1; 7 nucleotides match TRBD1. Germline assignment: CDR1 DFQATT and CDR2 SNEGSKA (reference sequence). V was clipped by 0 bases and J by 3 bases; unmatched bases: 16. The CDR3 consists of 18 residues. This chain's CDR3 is CSARDSIRDRRSHTEAFF. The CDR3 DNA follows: TGCAGTGCTAGAGACTCGATACGGGACAGACGTAGTCACACTGAAGCTTTCTTT.